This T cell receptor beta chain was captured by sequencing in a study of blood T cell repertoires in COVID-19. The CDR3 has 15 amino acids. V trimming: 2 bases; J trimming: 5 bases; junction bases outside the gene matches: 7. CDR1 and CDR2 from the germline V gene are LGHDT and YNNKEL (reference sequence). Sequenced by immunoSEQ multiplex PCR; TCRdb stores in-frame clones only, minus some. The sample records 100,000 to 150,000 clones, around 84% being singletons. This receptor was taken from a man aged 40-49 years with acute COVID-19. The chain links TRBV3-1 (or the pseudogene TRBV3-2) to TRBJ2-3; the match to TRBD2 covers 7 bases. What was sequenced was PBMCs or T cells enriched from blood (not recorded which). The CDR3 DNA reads TGTGCCAGCAGCCAACCGGGGGGACTCAGAGATACGCAGTATTTT. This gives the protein CASSQPGGLRDTQYF.